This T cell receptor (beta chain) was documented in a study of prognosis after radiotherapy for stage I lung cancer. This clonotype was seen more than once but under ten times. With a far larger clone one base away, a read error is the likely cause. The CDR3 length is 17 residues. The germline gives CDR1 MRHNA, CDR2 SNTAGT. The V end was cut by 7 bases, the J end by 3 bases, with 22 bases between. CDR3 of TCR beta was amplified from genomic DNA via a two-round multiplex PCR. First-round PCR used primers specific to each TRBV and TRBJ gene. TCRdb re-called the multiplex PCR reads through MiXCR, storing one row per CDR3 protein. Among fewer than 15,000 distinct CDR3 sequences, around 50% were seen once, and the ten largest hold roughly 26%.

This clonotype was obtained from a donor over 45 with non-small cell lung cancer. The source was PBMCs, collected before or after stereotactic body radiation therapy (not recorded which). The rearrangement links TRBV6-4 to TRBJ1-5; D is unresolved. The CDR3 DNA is TGTGCCAGCACCTCAAGCCGGCAGGCGTATATCAATCAGCCCCAGCATTTT. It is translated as CASTSSRQAYINQPQHF.